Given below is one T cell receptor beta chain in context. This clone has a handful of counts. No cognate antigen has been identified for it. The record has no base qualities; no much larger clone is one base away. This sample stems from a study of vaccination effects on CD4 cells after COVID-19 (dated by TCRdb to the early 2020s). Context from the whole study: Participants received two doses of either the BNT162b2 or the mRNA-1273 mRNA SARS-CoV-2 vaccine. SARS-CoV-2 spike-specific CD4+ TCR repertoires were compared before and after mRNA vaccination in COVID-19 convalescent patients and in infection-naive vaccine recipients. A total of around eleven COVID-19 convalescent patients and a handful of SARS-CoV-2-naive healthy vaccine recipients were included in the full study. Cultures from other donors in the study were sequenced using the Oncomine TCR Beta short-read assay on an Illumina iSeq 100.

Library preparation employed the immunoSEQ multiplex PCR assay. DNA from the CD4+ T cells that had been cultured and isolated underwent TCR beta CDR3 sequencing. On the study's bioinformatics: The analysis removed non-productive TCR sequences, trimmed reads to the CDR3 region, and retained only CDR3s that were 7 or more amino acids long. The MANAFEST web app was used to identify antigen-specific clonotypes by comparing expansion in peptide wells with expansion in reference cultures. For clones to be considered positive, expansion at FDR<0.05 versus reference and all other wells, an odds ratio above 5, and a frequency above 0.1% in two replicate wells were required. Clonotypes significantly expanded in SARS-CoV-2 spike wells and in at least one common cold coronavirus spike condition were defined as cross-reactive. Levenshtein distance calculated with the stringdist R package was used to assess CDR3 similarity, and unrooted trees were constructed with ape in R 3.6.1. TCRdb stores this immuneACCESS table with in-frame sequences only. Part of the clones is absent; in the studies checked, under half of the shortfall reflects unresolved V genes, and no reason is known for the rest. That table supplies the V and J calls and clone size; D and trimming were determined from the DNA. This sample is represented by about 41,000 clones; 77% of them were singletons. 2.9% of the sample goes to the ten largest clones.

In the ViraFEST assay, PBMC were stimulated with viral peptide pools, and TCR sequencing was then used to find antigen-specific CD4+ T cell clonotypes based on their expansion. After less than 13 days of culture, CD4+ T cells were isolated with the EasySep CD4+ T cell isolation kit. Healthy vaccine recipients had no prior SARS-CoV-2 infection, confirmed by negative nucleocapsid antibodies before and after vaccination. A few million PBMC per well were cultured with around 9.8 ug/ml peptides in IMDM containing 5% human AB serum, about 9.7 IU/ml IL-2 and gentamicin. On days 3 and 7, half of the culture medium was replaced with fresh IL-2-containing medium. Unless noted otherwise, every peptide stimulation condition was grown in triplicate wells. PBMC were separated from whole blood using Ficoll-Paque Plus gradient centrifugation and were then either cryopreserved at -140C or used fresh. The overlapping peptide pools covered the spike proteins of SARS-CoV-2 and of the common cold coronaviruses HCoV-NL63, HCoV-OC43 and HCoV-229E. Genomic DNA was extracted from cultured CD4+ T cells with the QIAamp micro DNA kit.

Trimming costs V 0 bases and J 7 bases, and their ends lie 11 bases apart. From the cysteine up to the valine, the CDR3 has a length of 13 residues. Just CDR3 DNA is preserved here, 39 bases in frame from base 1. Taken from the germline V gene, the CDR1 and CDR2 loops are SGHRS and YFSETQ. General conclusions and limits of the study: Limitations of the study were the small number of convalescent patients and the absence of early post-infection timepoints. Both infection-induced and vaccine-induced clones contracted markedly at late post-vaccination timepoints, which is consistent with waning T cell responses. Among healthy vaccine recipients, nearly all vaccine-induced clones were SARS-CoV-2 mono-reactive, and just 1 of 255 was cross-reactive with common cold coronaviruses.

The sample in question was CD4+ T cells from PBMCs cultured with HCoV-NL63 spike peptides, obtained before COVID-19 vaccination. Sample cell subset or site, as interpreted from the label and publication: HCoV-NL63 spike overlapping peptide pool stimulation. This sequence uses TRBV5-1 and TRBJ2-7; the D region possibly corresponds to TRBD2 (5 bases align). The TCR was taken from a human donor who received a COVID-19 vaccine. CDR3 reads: CASSLETSGEQYV. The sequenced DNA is TGCGCCAGCAGCTTGGAAACCTCGGGGGAGCAGTACGTC.